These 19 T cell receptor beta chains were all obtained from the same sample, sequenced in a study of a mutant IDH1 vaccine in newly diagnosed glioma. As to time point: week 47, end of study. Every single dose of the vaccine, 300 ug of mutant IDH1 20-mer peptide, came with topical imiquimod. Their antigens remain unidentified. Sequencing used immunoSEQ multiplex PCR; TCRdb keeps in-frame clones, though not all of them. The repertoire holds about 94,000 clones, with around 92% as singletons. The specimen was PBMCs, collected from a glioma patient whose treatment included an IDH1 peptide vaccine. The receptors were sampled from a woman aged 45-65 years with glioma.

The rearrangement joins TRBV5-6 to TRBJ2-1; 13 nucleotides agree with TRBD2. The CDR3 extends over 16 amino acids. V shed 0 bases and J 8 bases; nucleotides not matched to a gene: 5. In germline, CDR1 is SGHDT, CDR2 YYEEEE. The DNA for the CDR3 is TGTGCCAGCAGCTTGGGGACTAGCGGGAGATATGATGAGCAGTTCTTC. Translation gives CASSLGTSGRYDEQFF.

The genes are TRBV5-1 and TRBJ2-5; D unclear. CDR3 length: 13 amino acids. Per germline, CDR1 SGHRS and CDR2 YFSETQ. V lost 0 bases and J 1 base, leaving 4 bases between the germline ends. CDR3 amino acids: CASSLGSQETQYF. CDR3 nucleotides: TGCGCCAGCAGCTTGGGGAGCCAAGAGACCCAGTACTTC. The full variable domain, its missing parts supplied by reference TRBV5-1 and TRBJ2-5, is KAGVTQTPRYLIKTRGQQVTLSCSPISGHRSVSWYQQTPGQGLQFLFEYFSETQRNKGNFPGRFSGRQFSNSRSEMNVSTLELGDSALYLCASSLGSQETQYFGPGTRLLVL.

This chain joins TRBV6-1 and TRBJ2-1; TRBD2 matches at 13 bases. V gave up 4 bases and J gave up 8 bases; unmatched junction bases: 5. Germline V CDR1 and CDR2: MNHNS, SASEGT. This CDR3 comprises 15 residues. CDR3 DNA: TGTGCCAGCAGTGTCGGACTAGCGGGAGTTGATGAGCAGTTCTTC. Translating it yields CASSVGLAGVDEQFF.

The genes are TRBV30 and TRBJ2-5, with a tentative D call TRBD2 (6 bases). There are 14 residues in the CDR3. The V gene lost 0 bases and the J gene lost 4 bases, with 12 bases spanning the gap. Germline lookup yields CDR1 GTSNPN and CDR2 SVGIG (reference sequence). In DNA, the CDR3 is TGTGCCTGGAGTGTAAAGGGTAGCGGAGAGACCCAGTACTTC. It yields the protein CAWSVKGSGETQYF. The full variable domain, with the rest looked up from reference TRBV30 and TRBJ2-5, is SQTIHQWPATLVQPVGSPLSLECTVEGTSNPNLYWYRQAAGRGLQLLFYSVGIGQISSEVPQNLSASRPQDRQFILSSKKLLLSDSGFYLCAWSVKGSGETQYFGPGTRLLVL.

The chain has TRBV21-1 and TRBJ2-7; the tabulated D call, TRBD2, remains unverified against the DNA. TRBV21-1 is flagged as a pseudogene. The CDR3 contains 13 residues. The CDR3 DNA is TGTGCCAGCAGCAGCCGACCGGCGGGCGAGCAGTACTTC. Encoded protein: CASSSRPAGEQYF.

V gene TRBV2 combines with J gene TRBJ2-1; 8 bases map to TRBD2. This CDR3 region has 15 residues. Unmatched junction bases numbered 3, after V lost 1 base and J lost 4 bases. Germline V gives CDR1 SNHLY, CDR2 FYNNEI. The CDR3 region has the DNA TGTGCCAGCAGTGAAGAATTAGCGGGATACAATGAGCAGTTCTTC. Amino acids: CASSEELAGYNEQFF.

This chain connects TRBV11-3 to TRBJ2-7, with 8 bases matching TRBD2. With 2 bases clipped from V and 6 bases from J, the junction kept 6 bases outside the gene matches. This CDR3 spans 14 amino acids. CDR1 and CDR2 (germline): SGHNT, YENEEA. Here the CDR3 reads CASSLSGRAAEQYF. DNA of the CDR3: TGTGCCAGCAGCTTATCCGGGAGGGCGGCCGAGCAGTACTTC.

CDR3 DNA sequence: TGTGCCAGCAGTGAACTAGCGGGAGGGCTTTACTACGAGCAGTACTTC. Its translation: CASSELAGGLYYEQYF. The genes are TRBV6-1 and TRBJ2-7; 12 bases map to TRBD2. Looked up from germline, CDR1 is MNHNS and CDR2 is SASEGT. Germline trimming cut 2 bases from V and 3 bases from J; bases unmatched to any gene: 5. The CDR3 has 16 amino acids.

Here the CDR3 DNA reads TGTGCCAGCAGCCCCTCGGGACTAGCGAACCCTAGCACAGATACGCAGTATTTT. Translating it yields CASSPSGLANPSTDTQYF. The chain uses TRBV4-2 and TRBJ2-3; 10 bases align to TRBD2. The CDR3 has 18 amino acids. Germline lookup yields CDR1 LGHNA and CDR2 YNFKEQ. V was clipped by 4 bases and J by 0 bases; unmatched bases: 10.

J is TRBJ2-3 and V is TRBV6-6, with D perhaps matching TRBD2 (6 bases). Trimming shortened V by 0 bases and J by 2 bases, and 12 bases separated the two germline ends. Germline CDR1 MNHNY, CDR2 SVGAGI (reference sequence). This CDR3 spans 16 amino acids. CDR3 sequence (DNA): TGTGCCAGCAGTTACTCAGGGACTTTCCCCACAGATACGCAGTATTTT. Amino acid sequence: CASSYSGTFPTDTQYF.

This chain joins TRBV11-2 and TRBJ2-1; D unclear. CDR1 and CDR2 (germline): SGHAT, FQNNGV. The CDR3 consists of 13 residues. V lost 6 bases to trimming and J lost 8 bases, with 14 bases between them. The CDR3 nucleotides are TGTGCCAGCAGTTTCCCCGGCCGGGATGAGCAGTTCTTC. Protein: CASSFPGRDEQFF.

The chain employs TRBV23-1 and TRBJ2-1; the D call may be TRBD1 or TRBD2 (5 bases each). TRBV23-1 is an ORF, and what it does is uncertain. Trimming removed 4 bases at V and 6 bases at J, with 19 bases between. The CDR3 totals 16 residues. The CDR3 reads CASSPTGTVPPNEQFF. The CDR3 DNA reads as TGCGCCAGCAGTCCCACCGGGACGGTCCCTCCCAATGAGCAGTTCTTC.

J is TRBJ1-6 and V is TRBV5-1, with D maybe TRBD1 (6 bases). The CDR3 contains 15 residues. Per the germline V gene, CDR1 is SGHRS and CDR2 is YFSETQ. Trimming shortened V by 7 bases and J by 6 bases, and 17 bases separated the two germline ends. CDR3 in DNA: TGCGCCAGCTCAGATGCCGGGACAATTAATTCACCCCTCCACTTT. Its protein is CASSDAGTINSPLHF.

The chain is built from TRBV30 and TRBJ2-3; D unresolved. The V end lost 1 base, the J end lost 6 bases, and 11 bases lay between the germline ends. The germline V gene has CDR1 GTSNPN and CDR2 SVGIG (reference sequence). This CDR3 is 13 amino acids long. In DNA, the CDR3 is TGTGCCTGGAGTGGACAACCTTGGGATACGCAGTATTTT. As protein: CAWSGQPWDTQYF.

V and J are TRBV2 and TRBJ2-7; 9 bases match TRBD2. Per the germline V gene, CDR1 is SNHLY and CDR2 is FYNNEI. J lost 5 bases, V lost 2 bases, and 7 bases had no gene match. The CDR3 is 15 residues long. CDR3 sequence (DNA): TGTGCCAGCAGTGAAAGGATAGCGGGAGTTCACGAGCAGTACTTC. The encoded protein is CASSERIAGVHEQYF.

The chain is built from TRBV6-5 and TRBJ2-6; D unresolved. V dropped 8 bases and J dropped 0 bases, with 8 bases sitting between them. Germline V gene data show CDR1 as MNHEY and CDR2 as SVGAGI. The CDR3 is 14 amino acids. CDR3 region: CASCEDSGANVLTF. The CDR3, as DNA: TGTGCCAGCTGCGAAGACTCTGGGGCCAACGTCCTGACTTTC.

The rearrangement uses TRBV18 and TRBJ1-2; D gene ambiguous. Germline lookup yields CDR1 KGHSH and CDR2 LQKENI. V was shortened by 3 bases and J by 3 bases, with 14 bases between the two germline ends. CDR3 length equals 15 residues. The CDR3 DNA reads TGTGCCAGCTCACCTTCCGGGCAGACACACTATGGCTACACCTTC. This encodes CASSPSGQTHYGYTF.

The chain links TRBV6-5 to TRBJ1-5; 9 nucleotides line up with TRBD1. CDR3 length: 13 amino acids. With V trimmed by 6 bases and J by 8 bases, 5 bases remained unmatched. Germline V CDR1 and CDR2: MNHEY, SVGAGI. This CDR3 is CASRRDRDKPQHF. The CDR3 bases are TGTGCCAGCAGGAGGGACAGGGATAAGCCCCAGCATTTT.

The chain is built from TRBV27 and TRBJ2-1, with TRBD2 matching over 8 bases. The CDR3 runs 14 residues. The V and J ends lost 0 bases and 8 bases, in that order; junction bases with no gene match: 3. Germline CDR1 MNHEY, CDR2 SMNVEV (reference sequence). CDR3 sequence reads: CASSLSPGRDEQFF. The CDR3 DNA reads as TGTGCCAGCAGTTTATCCCCCGGGAGGGATGAGCAGTTCTTC.